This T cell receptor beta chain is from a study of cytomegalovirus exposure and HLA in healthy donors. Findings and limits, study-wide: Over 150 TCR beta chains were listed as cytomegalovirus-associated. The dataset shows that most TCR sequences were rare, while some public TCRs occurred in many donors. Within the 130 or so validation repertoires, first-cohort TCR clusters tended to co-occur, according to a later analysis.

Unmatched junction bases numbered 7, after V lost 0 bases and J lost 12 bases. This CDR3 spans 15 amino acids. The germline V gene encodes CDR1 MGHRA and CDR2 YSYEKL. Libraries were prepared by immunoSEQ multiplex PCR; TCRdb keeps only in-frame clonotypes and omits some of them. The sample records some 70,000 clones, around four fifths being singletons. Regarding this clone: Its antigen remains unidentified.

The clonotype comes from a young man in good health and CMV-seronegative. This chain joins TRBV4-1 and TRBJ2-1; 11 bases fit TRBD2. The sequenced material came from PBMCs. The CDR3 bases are TGCGCCAGCAGCCAAGATGGGCTAGCGGGAGGAAGGCAGTTCTTC. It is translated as CASSQDGLAGGRQFF.